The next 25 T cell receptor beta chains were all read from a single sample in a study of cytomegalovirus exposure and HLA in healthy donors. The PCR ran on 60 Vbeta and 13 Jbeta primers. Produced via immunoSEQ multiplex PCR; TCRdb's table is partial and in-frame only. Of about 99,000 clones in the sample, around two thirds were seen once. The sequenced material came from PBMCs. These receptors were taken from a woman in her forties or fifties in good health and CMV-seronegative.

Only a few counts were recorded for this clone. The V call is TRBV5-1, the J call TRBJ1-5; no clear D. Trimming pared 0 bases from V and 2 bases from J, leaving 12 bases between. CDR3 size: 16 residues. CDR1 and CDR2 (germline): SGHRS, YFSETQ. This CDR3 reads CASSLGGQFGNQPQHF. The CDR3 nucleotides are TGCGCCAGCAGCTTGGGAGGCCAGTTCGGCAATCAGCCCCAGCATTTT.

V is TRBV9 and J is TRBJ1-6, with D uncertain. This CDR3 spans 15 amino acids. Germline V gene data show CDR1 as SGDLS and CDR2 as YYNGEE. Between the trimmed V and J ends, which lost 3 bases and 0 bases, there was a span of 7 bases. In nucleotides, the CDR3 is TGTGCCAGCAGCGCGGGGAGCTCCTATAATTCACCCCTCCACTTT. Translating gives CASSAGSSYNSPLHF.

CDR3 amino acids: CSVGQPGQGYEQYF. The CDR3 region has the DNA TGCAGCGTCGGACAGCCGGGACAGGGCTACGAGCAGTACTTC. This chain links TRBV29-1 with TRBJ2-7; 9 nucleotides align to TRBD1. Germline lookup yields CDR1 SQVTM and CDR2 ANQGSEA. J was trimmed by 3 bases and V by 6 bases; bases with no gene match: 9. This CDR3 is 14 amino acids long.

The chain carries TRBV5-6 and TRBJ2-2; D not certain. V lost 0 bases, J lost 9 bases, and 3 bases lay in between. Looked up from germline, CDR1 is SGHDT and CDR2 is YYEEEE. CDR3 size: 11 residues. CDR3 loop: CASSLARELFF. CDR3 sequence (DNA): TGTGCCAGCAGCTTGGCCAGGGAGCTGTTTTTT. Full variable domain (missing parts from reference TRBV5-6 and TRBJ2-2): DAGVTQSPTHLIKTRGQQVTLRCSPKSGHDTVSWYQQALGQGPQFIFQYYEEEERQRGNFPDRFSGHQFPNYSSELNVNALLLGDSALYLCASSLARELFFGEGSRLTVL.

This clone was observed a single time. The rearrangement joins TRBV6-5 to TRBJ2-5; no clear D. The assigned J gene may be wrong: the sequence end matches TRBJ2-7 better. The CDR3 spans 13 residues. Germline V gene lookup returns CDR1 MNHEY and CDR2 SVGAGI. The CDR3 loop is CASSYSRSDEQYF. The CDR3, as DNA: TGTGCCAGCAGTTACTCGAGGTCCGACGAGCAGTACTTC.

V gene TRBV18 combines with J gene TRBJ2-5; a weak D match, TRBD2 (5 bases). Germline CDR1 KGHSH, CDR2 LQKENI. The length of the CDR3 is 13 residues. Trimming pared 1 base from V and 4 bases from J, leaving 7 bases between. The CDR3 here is CASSPQRAETQYF. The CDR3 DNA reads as TGTGCCAGCTCACCACAGAGGGCAGAGACCCAGTACTTC. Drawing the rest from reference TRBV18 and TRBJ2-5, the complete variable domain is NAGVMQNPRHLVRRRGQEARLRCSPMKGHSHVYWYRQLPEEGLKFMVYLQKENIIDESGMPKERFSAEFPKEGPSILRIQQVVRGDSAAYFCASSPQRAETQYFGPGTRLLVL.

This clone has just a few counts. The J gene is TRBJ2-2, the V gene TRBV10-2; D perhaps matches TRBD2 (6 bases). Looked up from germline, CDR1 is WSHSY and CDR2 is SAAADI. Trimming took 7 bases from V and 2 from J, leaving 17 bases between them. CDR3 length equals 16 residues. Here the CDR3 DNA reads TGCGCCAGCATCAGAACGGAGGGGCGAAACACCGGGGAGCTGTTTTTT. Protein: CASIRTEGRNTGELFF.

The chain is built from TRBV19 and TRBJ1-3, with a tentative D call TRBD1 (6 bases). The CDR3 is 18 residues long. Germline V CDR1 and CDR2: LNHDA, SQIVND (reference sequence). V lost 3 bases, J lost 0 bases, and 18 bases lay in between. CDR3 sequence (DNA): TGTGCCAGTAGTATGGCCACCTCAAGGGGGTCCTCTGGAAACACCATATATTTT. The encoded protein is CASSMATSRGSSGNTIYF.

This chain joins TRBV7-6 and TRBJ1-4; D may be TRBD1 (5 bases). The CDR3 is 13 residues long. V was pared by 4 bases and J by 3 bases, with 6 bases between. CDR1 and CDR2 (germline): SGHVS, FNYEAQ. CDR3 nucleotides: TGTGCCAGCAGCTCAGGGCCTAATGAAAAACTGTTTTTT. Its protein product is CASSSGPNEKLFF.

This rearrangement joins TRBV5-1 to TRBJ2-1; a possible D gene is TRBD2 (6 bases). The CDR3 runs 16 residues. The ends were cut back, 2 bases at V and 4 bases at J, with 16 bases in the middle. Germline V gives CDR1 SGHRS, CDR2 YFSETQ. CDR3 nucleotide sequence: TGCGCCAGCAGCTTCCGTCCGGGACTGACTTACAATGAGCAGTTCTTC. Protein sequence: CASSFRPGLTYNEQFF.

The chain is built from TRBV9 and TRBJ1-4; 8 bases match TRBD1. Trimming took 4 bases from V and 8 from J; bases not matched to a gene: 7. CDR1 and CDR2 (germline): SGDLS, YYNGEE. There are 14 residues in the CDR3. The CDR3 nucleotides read TGTGCCAGCAGCACCGGACAGGGAGAAGAAAAACTGTTTTTT. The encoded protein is CASSTGQGEEKLFF.

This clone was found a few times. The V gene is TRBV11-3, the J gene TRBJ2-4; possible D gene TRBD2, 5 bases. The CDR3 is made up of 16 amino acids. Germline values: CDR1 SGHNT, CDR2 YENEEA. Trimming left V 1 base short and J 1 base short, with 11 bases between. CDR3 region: CASSLGKLGAKNIQYF. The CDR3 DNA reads TGTGCCAGCAGCTTAGGAAAACTAGGGGCCAAAAACATTCAGTACTTC.

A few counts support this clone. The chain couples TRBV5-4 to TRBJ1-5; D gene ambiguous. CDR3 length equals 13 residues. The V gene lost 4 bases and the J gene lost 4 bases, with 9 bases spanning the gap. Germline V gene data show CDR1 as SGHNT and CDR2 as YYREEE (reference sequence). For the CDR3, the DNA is TGTGCCAGCAGCGCCGAGAGGAATCAGCCCCAGCATTTT. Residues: CASSAERNQPQHF.

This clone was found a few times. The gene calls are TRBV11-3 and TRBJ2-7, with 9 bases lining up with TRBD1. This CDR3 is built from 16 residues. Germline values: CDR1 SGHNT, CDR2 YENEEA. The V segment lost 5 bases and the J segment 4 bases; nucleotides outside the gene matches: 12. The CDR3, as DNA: TGTGCCAGCAGCCTCCAACCGGGACAGGGCTTTTACGAGCAGTACTTC. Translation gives CASSLQPGQGFYEQYF. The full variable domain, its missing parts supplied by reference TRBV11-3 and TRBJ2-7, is EAGVVQSPRYKIIEKKQPVAFWCNPISGHNTLYWYLQNLGQGPELLIRYENEEAVDDSQLPKDRFSAERLKGVDSTLKIQPAELGDSAVYLCASSLQPGQGFYEQYFGPGTRLTVT.

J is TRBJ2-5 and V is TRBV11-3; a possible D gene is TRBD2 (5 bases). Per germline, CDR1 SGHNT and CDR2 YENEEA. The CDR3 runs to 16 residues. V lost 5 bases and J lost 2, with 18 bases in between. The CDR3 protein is CASSPGGWRKQETQYF. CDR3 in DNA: TGTGCCAGCAGCCCCGGAGGTTGGAGGAAGCAAGAGACCCAGTACTTC.

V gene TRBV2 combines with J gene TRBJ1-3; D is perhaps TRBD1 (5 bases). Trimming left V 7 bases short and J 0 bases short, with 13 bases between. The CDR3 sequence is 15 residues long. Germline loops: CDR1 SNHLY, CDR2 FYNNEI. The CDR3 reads CASTTTVTSGNTIYF. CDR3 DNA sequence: TGTGCCAGCACTACGACAGTAACCTCTGGAAACACCATATATTTT.

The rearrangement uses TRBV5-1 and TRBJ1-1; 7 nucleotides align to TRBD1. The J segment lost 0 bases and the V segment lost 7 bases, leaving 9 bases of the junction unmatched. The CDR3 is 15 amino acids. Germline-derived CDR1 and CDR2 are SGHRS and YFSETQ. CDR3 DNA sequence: TGCGCCAGCGGCCTCTGGACAGGAATGAACACTGAAGCTTTCTTT. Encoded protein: CASGLWTGMNTEAFF.

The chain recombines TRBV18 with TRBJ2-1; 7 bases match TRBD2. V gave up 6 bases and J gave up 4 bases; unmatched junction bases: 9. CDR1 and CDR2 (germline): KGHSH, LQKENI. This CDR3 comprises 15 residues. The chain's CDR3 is CASSGGGGFYNEQFF. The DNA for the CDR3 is TGTGCCAGCTCCGGCGGGGGAGGCTTTTACAATGAGCAGTTCTTC.

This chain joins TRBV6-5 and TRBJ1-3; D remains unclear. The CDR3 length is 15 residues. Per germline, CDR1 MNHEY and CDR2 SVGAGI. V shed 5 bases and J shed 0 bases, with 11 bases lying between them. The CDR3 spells CASSKSVSSGNTIYF. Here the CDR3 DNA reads TGTGCCAGCAGTAAATCTGTGTCCTCTGGAAACACCATATATTTT.

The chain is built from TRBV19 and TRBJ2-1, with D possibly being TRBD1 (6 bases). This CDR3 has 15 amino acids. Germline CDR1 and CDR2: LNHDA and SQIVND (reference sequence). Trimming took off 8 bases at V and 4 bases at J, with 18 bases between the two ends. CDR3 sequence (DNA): TGTGCCAGTCACCCCGGGGCAGGGGCATACAATGAGCAGTTCTTC. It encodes CASHPGAGAYNEQFF.

CDR3 bases: TGTGCCAGTAGTACCTCCCCCTACGAGCAGTACTTC. Translated, it gives CASSTSPYEQYF. V usage is TRBV19 and J usage is TRBJ2-7; D remains unclear. Germline V gives CDR1 LNHDA, CDR2 SQIVND (reference sequence). V was cut by 4 bases and J by 2 bases, with 6 bases left in between. This CDR3 contains 12 residues.

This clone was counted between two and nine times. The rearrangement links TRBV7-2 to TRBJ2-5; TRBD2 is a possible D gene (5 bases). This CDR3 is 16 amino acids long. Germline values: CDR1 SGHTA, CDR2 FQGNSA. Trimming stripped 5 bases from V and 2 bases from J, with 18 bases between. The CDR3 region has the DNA TGTGCCAGCAGCCAAAGAGGGCATATAATTCAAGAGACCCAGTACTTC. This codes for CASSQRGHIIQETQYF.

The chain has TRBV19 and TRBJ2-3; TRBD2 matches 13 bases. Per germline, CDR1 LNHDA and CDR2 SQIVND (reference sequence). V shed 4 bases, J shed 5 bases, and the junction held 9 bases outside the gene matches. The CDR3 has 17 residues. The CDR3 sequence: CASSRLLAGGPRDTQYF. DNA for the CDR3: TGTGCCAGTAGTAGGTTACTAGCGGGGGGGCCAAGAGATACGCAGTATTTT.

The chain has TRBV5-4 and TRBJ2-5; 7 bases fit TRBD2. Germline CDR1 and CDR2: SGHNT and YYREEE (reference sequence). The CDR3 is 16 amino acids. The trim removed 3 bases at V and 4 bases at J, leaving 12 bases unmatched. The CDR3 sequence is CASSSGGDYYSETQYF. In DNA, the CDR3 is TGTGCCAGCAGCTCTGGGGGGGATTACTACTCAGAGACCCAGTACTTC.

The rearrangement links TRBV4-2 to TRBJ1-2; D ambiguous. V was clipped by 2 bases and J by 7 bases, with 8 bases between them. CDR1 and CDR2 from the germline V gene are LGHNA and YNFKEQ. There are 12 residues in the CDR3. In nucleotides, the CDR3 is TGTGCCAGCAGCCAACCCGGGGTTGGCTACACCTTC. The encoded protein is CASSQPGVGYTF.